This T cell receptor (beta chain) was observed in a study of CD8+ T cells in alopecia areata. The CDR3 contains 14 residues. Trimming shortened V by 2 bases and J by 4 bases, and 11 bases separated the two germline ends. Germline-derived CDR1 and CDR2 are MGHRA and YSYEKL. Treatment: oral pan-JAK inhibitor, 5-10 mg twice daily. Isolated RNA was reverse transcribed into cDNA used as the sequencing template. TCRdb keeps only in-frame clones here, not all; method: immunoSEQ multiplex PCR. Here the sample spans some 200,000 clones, about three fifths being singletons. The chain combines TRBV4-1 with TRBJ1-2, with a weak D call TRBD1 (5 bases). Sample: CD4+ T cells sorted from blood, taken at week 4, from a patient treated with tofacitinib. The sequence was collected from a human donor with alopecia areata. CDR3: CASSQTGTVYGYTF. In DNA form, the CDR3 reads TGCGCCAGCAGCCAAACCGGGACTGTCTATGGCTACACCTTC.